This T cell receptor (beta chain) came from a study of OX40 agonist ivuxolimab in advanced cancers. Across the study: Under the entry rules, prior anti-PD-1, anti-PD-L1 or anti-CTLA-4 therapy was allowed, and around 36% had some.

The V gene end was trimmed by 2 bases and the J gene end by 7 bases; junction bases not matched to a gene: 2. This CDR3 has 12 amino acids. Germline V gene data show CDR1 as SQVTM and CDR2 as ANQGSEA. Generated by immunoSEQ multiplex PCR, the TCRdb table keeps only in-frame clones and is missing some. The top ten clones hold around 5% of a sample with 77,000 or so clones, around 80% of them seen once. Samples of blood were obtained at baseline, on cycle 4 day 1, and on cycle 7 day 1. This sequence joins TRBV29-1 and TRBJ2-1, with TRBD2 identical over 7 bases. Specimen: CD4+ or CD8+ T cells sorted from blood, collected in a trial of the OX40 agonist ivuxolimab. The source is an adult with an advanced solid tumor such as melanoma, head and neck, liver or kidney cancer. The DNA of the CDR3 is TGCAGCGTTGAAAGAGCGGGGAATGAGCAGTTCTTC. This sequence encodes CSVERAGNEQFF.